The present TCR beta chain was sequenced within a study of Tregs in tolerant kidney transplant recipients. Study-wide background: Related graft donors supplied nonmyeloablative bone marrow transplants, and mixed chimerism was transient. General study results and limits: Donor-specific Treg expansion exceeded global Treg expansion in tolerant patients, suggesting antigen drive. Some patients' samples used different primers over time, so nucleotide sequences weren't comparable.

The data were produced by immunoSEQ multiplex PCR, yet TCRdb's version contains in-frame clones alone and is incomplete. Found here are approximately 30,000 clones; the top ten clones hold 13% to 15%. Comment on this clone: The antigen is unknown. The sequence runs out 3 residues before the end of the CDR3; the remainder is reconstructed from the germline J gene.

The germline V and J ends were trimmed by 5 bases and 2 bases, with 19 bases remaining between them. Germline CDR1 reads DFQATT; CDR2 reads SNEGSKA (reference sequence). This CDR3 is 15 amino acids long. Unstimulated regulatory T cells (CD4+CD25+CD127-), CD4+CD25- non-regulatory cells, CD4 and CD8 cells were FACS-sorted from thawed PBMCs. V usage is TRBV20-1 and J usage is TRBJ2-7, with TRBD1 as a possible D gene (6 bases). The sequence was collected from a human donor who received a combined kidney and bone marrow transplant. Specimen: CD8+ T cells from blood, collected before the transplant. The part of the CDR3 DNA that was read is TGCAGTGCTTCACAGGGTGCCTTGACTACCTACGAG. Amino acids: CSASQGALTTYE. The whole CDR3 protein is CSASQGALTTYEQYF.